Each of the 22 T cell receptor beta chains below was sequenced from the same sample in a study of shared T cell receptors in the human thymus. The assay was immunoSEQ multiplex PCR, and TCRdb's table has in-frame clones only and misses some. The table lists under 850,000 clones, roughly 90% of them singletons. This same sample was also taken into another study, of human thymus T cells.

The sequencing input was thymocytes. The receptors come from a boy younger than two with a congenital heart defect.

This chain connects TRBV7-9 to TRBJ2-7; 7 nucleotides align to TRBD1. V trimming: 6 bases; J trimming: 1 base; junction bases outside the gene matches: 9. CDR3 length equals 15 residues. Germline V gene sequence: CDR1 SEHNR, CDR2 FQNEAQ (reference sequence). This chain's CDR3 is CASRPQGRSSYEQYF. In DNA, the CDR3 is TGTGCCAGCAGGCCACAGGGGCGGAGTTCCTACGAGCAGTACTTC.

This chain connects TRBV27 to TRBJ1-5; maybe TRBD1 (6 bases). Germline V lookup: CDR1 MNHEY, CDR2 SMNVEV (reference sequence). This CDR3 comprises 16 residues. V was shortened by 4 bases and J by 6 bases, with 19 bases between the two germline ends. This CDR3 is CASSSYDPKGGQPQHF. The CDR3 DNA follows: TGTGCCAGCAGTTCCTATGACCCGAAAGGGGGTCAGCCCCAGCATTTT.

The chain combines TRBV7-9 with TRBJ1-4, with 7 bases lining up with TRBD1. J was trimmed by 4 bases and V by 5 bases; bases with no gene match: 4. The germline V gene has CDR1 SEHNR and CDR2 FQNEAQ (reference sequence). The length of the CDR3 is 14 residues. CDR3 DNA sequence: TGTGCCAGCAGCCTGACAGGGCTTAATGAAAAACTGTTTTTT. It yields the protein CASSLTGLNEKLFF.

The chain employs TRBV5-1 and TRBJ2-5; 9 nucleotides line up with TRBD1. The CDR3 contains 18 residues. Unmatched junction bases numbered 14, after V lost 4 bases and J lost 1 base. Germline CDR1 is SGHRS and CDR2 is YFSETQ. In DNA, the CDR3 is TGCGCCAGCAGCCATGAATACAGGGGGCGAGGGGCCCAAGAGACCCAGTACTTC. This encodes CASSHEYRGRGAQETQYF.

The chain employs TRBV7-6 and TRBJ2-5, with a weak D call TRBD2 (8 bases). The CDR3 covers 14 residues. V lost 3 bases and J lost 5, with 13 bases in between. The germline V gene encodes CDR1 SGHVS and CDR2 FNYEAQ. As DNA, the CDR3 is TGTGCCAGCAGCTTCAGGGGGACTAGGGAGACCCAGTACTTC. Amino acids: CASSFRGTRETQYF.

This clone was seen only a few times. The V and J genes are TRBV5-6 and TRBJ2-3, with 12 bases matching TRBD2. Germline trimming cut 4 bases from V and 5 bases from J; bases unmatched to any gene: 17. The CDR3 is made up of 19 amino acids. CDR1 and CDR2 (germline): SGHDT, YYEEEE. This CDR3 reads CASSREAGTSGFVIDTQYF. The CDR3 bases are TGTGCCAGCAGCCGGGAAGCCGGGACTAGCGGGTTCGTTATAGATACGCAGTATTTT.

The gene calls are TRBV21-1 and TRBJ2-2; TRBD1, the D gene given by the table, was not confirmed from the DNA. TRBV21-1 is annotated as a pseudogene. CDR3 size: 23 residues. This CDR3 reads CASSKAPQDRADHLHPNTGELFF. In nucleotides, the CDR3 is TGTGCCAGCAGCAAAGCCCCACAGGACCGGGCCGACCATCTACACCCGAACACCGGGGAGCTGTTTTTT.

This chain connects TRBV27 to TRBJ2-3, with D unclear. This CDR3 comprises 16 residues. Germline values: CDR1 MNHEY, CDR2 SMNVEV (reference sequence). Trimming stripped 1 base from V and 0 bases from J, with 11 bases between. CDR3 sequence: CASSLWPSASTDTQYF. In nucleotides, the CDR3 is TGTGCCAGCAGTTTATGGCCCAGCGCTAGCACAGATACGCAGTATTTT.

Only one count was recorded for this clone. This chain connects TRBV27 to TRBJ2-5; 9 bases align to TRBD2. The CDR3 has 14 amino acids. Germline trimming cut 4 bases from V and 4 bases from J; bases unmatched to any gene: 4. Germline V lookup: CDR1 MNHEY, CDR2 SMNVEV (reference sequence). CDR3 DNA sequence: TGTGCCAGCAGTTGGAGAGCGGGAGGAGAGACCCAGTACTTC. It encodes CASSWRAGGETQYF.

The V call is TRBV11-3, the J call TRBJ1-5; TRBD1 matches 9 bases. This CDR3 is 18 amino acids long. CDR1 and CDR2 from the germline V gene are SGHNT and YENEEA. Trimming took 5 bases from V and 0 from J; bases not matched to a gene: 11. This CDR3 reads CASSRAGQGSHSNQPQHF. CDR3 in DNA: TGTGCCAGCAGCAGGGCGGGACAGGGTTCGCATAGCAATCAGCCCCAGCATTTT.

This clone appeared once. The chain joins TRBV6-5 to TRBJ2-7, with D possibly matching TRBD2 (5 bases). V lost 0 bases to trimming and J lost 2 bases, with 8 bases between them. Germline assignment: CDR1 MNHEY and CDR2 SVGAGI. CDR3 size: 14 residues. As DNA, the CDR3 is TGTGCCAGCAGTTACTCCGGGATCCCCTACGAGCAGTACTTC. As protein: CASSYSGIPYEQYF.

J is TRBJ2-6 and V is TRBV14; no definite D call. Trimming removed 4 bases from V and 0 bases from J, with 13 bases in between. The CDR3 is 17 amino acids. Germline V lookup: CDR1 SGHDN, CDR2 FVKESK. In nucleotides, the CDR3 is TGTGCCAGCAGCCCATCCCAGATGTTCTCTGGGGCCAACGTCCTGACTTTC. Residues: CASSPSQMFSGANVLTF.

The gene calls are TRBV9 and TRBJ2-1; 11 nucleotides line up with TRBD2. The germline V gene has CDR1 SGDLS and CDR2 YYNGEE. J lost 6 bases, V lost 2 bases, and 4 bases had no gene match. The length of the CDR3 is 15 residues. The CDR3 nucleotides are TGTGCCAGCAGCGTCCTAGCGGGAGGAGTCAATGAGCAGTTCTTC. Its protein product is CASSVLAGGVNEQFF. Full variable domain (rest looked up from reference TRBV9 and TRBJ2-1): DSGVTQTPKHLITATGQRVTLRCSPRSGDLSVYWYQQSLDQGLQFLIQYYNGEERAKGNILERFSAQQFPDLHSELNLSSLELGDSALYFCASSVLAGGVNEQFFGPGTRLTVL.

The rearrangement links TRBV6-5 to TRBJ2-1; tentatively, D is TRBD1 (6 bases). Germline CDR1 MNHEY, CDR2 SVGAGI. This CDR3 region has 13 residues. The V and J ends lost 5 bases and 10 bases respectively, with 15 bases between them. CDR3 region: CASSPTGGGEQFF. CDR3 DNA: TGTGCCAGCAGTCCAACTGGGGGCGGGGAGCAGTTCTTC.

The chain combines TRBV6-1 with TRBJ1-3; D is undetermined. Trimming shortened V by 0 bases and J by 6 bases, and 9 bases separated the two germline ends. Germline CDR1 MNHNS, CDR2 SASEGT. The CDR3 consists of 14 residues. The CDR3 DNA reads as TGTGCCAGCAGTGAAGCCGAACGGGTAAACACCATATATTTT. It translates to CASSEAERVNTIYF.

This CDR3 is CASSSRTRSPSYNEQFF. The CDR3 bases are TGTGCCAGCAGCTCTCGCACTAGGAGCCCCTCCTACAATGAGCAGTTCTTC. V usage is TRBV12-1 and J usage is TRBJ2-1; the D call TRBD2 from the table was never checked on the DNA. TRBV12-1 is tagged as a pseudogene. This CDR3 is 17 amino acids long.

The chain couples TRBV4-2 to TRBJ2-3, with 13 bases aligning to TRBD2. The germline V gene encodes CDR1 LGHNA and CDR2 YNFKEQ. The J segment lost 2 bases and the V segment lost 0 bases, leaving 20 bases of the junction unmatched. The CDR3 totals 23 residues. CDR3 coding DNA: TGTGCCAGCAGCCAAGATAGTCTAGGTAGGACTAGCGGGAGAACCGGGGCCACAGATACGCAGTATTTT. Protein: CASSQDSLGRTSGRTGATDTQYF.

V usage is TRBV10-3 and J usage is TRBJ2-5; 8 bases are a match to TRBD2. The CDR3 is made up of 16 amino acids. Germline V CDR1 and CDR2: ENHRY, SYGVKD. Unmatched junction bases numbered 9, after V lost 6 bases and J lost 0 bases. CDR3: CAISSGTRGYQETQYF. CDR3 nucleotides: TGTGCCATCAGCTCCGGGACTAGAGGGTACCAAGAGACCCAGTACTTC.

This sequence joins TRBV11-2 and TRBJ2-3; 8 bases are a match to TRBD2. Germline values: CDR1 SGHAT, CDR2 FQNNGV. CDR3 size: 14 residues. The J segment lost 3 bases and the V segment lost 5 bases, leaving 4 bases of the junction unmatched. As DNA, the CDR3 is TGTGCCAGCAGCCCCGGGGGGGGGACAGATACGCAGTATTTT. It translates to CASSPGGGTDTQYF.

The chain joins TRBV5-4 to TRBJ2-4; 8 nucleotides match TRBD2. The germline CDR1 and CDR2 sequences are SGHNT and YYREEE (reference sequence). V shed 4 bases and J 0 bases; nucleotides not matched to a gene: 9. The CDR3 is 17 amino acids. The CDR3 reads CASSKGLADLAKNIQYF. The CDR3 bases are TGTGCCAGCAGCAAAGGACTAGCCGACCTAGCCAAAAACATTCAGTACTTC.

The rearrangement links TRBV28 to TRBJ2-7; D possibly corresponds to TRBD1 (5 bases). Looked up from germline, CDR1 is MDHEN and CDR2 is SYDVKM. Trimming stripped 8 bases from V and 5 bases from J, with 16 bases between. The CDR3 spans 13 residues. CDR3 sequence (DNA): TGTGCCAGCTTAAGACGGACATACAACGAGCAGTACTTC. Residues: CASLRRTYNEQYF.

V and J are TRBV5-1 and TRBJ2-5, with D possibly matching TRBD1 (5 bases). The V gene lost 0 bases and the J gene lost 5 bases, with 17 bases spanning the gap. The CDR3 runs to 16 residues. The V gene's germline CDR1 is SGHRS and CDR2 YFSETQ. CDR3 coding DNA: TGCGCCAGCAGCTTGGAACCGGAACCCCAGGGTGAGACCCAGTACTTC. Protein: CASSLEPEPQGETQYF.